What follows are 16 T cell receptor beta chains derived from one specimen sequenced in a study of OX40 agonist ivuxolimab in advanced cancers. Only in-frame clones appear in the TCRdb table, and some are missing; sequencing was by immunoSEQ multiplex PCR. The data show nearly 45,000 clones, with over 65% seen just once and about 15% held by the top ten. The specimen comprised CD4+ or CD8+ T cells sorted from blood, sampled in a trial of the OX40 agonist ivuxolimab. These receptors originate from an adult with an advanced solid tumor such as melanoma, head and neck, liver or kidney cancer.

The J gene is TRBJ1-1, the V gene TRBV6-6; D gene uncertain. The CDR3 covers 11 residues. V was cut by 0 bases and J by 8 bases, with 4 bases left in between. The germline gives CDR1 MNHNY, CDR2 SVGAGI (reference sequence). The CDR3 sequence: CASSYSQEAFF. CDR3 nucleotides: TGTGCCAGCAGTTACTCCCAGGAAGCTTTCTTT.

Sample share makes this clone medium-sized (0.01 to 0.1%). V usage is TRBV5-6 and J usage is TRBJ2-1, with 7 bases matching TRBD2. From germline, CDR1 is SGHDT and CDR2 YYEEEE. This CDR3 has 17 amino acids. Trimming took 4 bases from V and 4 from J; bases not matched to a gene: 14. The CDR3 is CASSDLSTGGSYNEQFF. Written as DNA, the CDR3 is TGTGCCAGCAGCGATTTGTCCACCGGGGGGTCTTACAATGAGCAGTTCTTC.

CDR3 nucleotides: TGTGCCAGCAGAGACGGACAGGGACCTAACTATGGCTACACCTTC. Translating it yields CASRDGQGPNYGYTF. The chain carries TRBV6-1 and TRBJ1-2; the match to TRBD1 covers 8 bases. The CDR3 contains 15 residues. Germline CDR1 and CDR2: MNHNS and SASEGT. The junction had 6 bases not matched to a gene; V was cut back by 6 bases and J by 0 bases.

This clone came up once. One end of the junction is discordant with germline, which a read error may explain. The chain links TRBV7-8 to TRBJ2-1; 13 nucleotides match TRBD2. The CDR3 is made up of 13 amino acids. Germline CDR1 SGHVS, CDR2 FQNEAQ. CDR3: CASSLDGLAGALF. The CDR3 DNA reads TGTGCCAGCAGCTTGGACGGACTAGCGGGGGCCCTCTTC. The variable domain in full, with the rest retrieved from reference TRBV7-8 and TRBJ2-1, is GAGVSQSPRYKVAKRGQDVALRCDPISGHVSLFWYQQALGQGPEFLTYFQNEAQLDKSGLPSDRFFAERPEGSVSTLKIQRTQQEDSAVYLCASSLDGLAGALFGPGTRLTVL.

The chain has TRBV11-3 and TRBJ1-2; 7 nucleotides match TRBD1. There are 13 residues in the CDR3. Germline CDR1 reads SGHNT; CDR2 reads YENEEA. Trimming removed 4 bases from V and 4 bases from J; junction bases left unmatched: 3. The CDR3 reads CASSSRGFYGYTF. CDR3 nucleotides: TGTGCCAGCAGCTCCAGGGGGTTCTATGGCTACACCTTC.

J is TRBJ1-5 and V is TRBV28; a weak D match, TRBD1 (5 bases). The ends were cut back, 11 bases at V and 6 bases at J, with 17 bases in the middle. Germline V gene sequence: CDR1 MDHEN, CDR2 SYDVKM. CDR3 length: 13 amino acids. The DNA of the CDR3 is TGTGCCCACTTCGGGGGTGAGGGTCAGCCCCAGCATTTT. Its translation: CAHFGGEGQPQHF.

The J gene is TRBJ1-2, the V gene TRBV4-1, with 7 bases identical to TRBD1. CDR3 length equals 14 residues. Germline loops: CDR1 MGHRA, CDR2 YSYEKL. The V segment lost 5 bases and the J segment 4 bases; nucleotides outside the gene matches: 7. Here the CDR3 reads CASSITGASYGYTF. CDR3 nucleotides: TGCGCCAGCAGCATAACAGGGGCCAGCTATGGCTACACCTTC.

The chain recombines TRBV7-7 with TRBJ2-4; the match to TRBD1 covers 10 bases. Losses at the gene ends were 2 bases for V and 0 bases for J; bases not matched to a gene: 10. CDR3 length: 19 residues. Germline CDR1 is SSHAT and CDR2 is FNYEAQ (reference sequence). The CDR3, as DNA: TGTGCCAGCAGCTTAAAGGGACAGGGGACTACAAGAGCCAAAAACATTCAGTACTTC. Its protein is CASSLKGQGTTRAKNIQYF.

For the CDR3, the DNA is TGTGCCAGCAGCCTCCGGGACGGCACCTACGAGCAGTACTTC. Protein product: CASSLRDGTYEQYF. The chain has TRBV6-1 and TRBJ2-5; D possibly uses TRBD1 or TRBD2 (5 bases each). The J call is doubtful: the DNA matches TRBJ2-7 better. The CDR3 is 14 residues long. Germline CDR1 MNHNS, CDR2 SASEGT.

This sequence joins TRBV2 and TRBJ1-1; a possible D gene is TRBD1 (5 bases). The V and J ends lost 7 bases and 1 base respectively, with 10 bases between them. The CDR3 extends over 13 amino acids. The germline CDR1 and CDR2 sequences are SNHLY and FYNNEI. The DNA for the CDR3 is TGTGCCAGCACCACGGGACCGAACACTGAAGCTTTCTTT. It specifies CASTTGPNTEAFF.

V and J are TRBV2 and TRBJ1-5; D is unresolved. The V end was cut by 2 bases, the J end by 2 bases, with 16 bases between. CDR3 size: 17 residues. Germline CDR1 SNHLY, CDR2 FYNNEI. The CDR3 reads CASSEYREPKGNQPQHF. The CDR3 DNA reads as TGTGCCAGCAGTGAATACCGGGAACCTAAGGGCAATCAGCCCCAGCATTTT.

V gene TRBV29-1 combines with J gene TRBJ2-3; 13 positions agree with TRBD2. V lost 4 bases and J lost 2; bases outside the gene matches: 12. Germline V gene lookup returns CDR1 SQVTM and CDR2 ANQGSEA. There are 18 residues in the CDR3. The CDR3 spells CSVVPGLAGSLITDTQYF. DNA of the CDR3: TGCAGCGTTGTCCCGGGACTAGCGGGGTCGCTCATCACAGATACGCAGTATTTT.

V is TRBV4-2 and J is TRBJ2-3; possible D gene TRBD2, 6 bases. V dropped 2 bases and J dropped 1 base, with 13 bases sitting between them. CDR1 and CDR2 (germline): LGHNA, YNFKEQ. The CDR3 runs to 16 residues. DNA for the CDR3: TGTGCCAGCAGCCAAAGGCCCCGCGGGGGCACAGATACGCAGTATTTT. This sequence encodes CASSQRPRGGTDTQYF.

V is TRBV19 and J is TRBJ1-1; D is perhaps TRBD1 (5 bases). The germline gives CDR1 LNHDA, CDR2 SQIVND (reference sequence). V lost 4 bases and J lost 2, with 11 bases in between. The CDR3 spans 14 residues. Here the CDR3 reads CASSTSGGNTEAFF. For the CDR3, the DNA is TGTGCCAGTAGTACCTCCGGGGGAAACACTGAAGCTTTCTTT.

This chain joins TRBV28 and TRBJ2-1; weak D call: TRBD2 (5 bases). The CDR3 covers 14 residues. Germline assignment: CDR1 MDHEN and CDR2 SYDVKM. V gave up 3 bases and J gave up 4 bases, with 10 bases separating them. As DNA, the CDR3 is TGTGCCAGCAGTTTCCAGGACTCATACAATGAGCAGTTCTTC. Its translation is CASSFQDSYNEQFF.

This clone showed up just once. The rearrangement uses TRBV6-1 and TRBJ1-1, with 10 bases that match TRBD1. The CDR3 totals 13 residues. With V trimmed by 8 bases and J by 1 base, 1 base remained unmatched. Germline V gene lookup returns CDR1 MNHNS and CDR2 SASEGT. The CDR3 spells CASRQGANTEAFF. For the CDR3, the DNA is TGTGCCAGCCGACAGGGGGCGAACACTGAAGCTTTCTTT.